A selection of T cell receptor beta chains follows, all from one sample in a study of cytomegalovirus exposure and HLA in healthy donors. The assay was immunoSEQ multiplex PCR, and TCRdb's table has in-frame clones only and misses some. The repertoire holds 45,000 to 65,000 clones, with 60% to 85% as singletons. Sequencing was carried out using PBMCs. Every receptor here comes from a woman aged 40-49 years in good health and CMV-seropositive. Each CDR3 is given with its conserved first and last residue. The D gene is left open where the match is weak. Some rows mark clone size as missing; the rest say once, few, many or name a class of expanded clone.

j_call | d_call | clone_size | v_call | cdr3_aa | cdr3_nt
TRBJ2-7 | - | - | TRBV2 | CASSENPSVGYEQYF | TGTGCCAGCAGTGAAAACCCTAGCGTCGGGTACGAGCAGTACTTC
TRBJ2-7 | - | - | TRBV29-1 | CSVRGLGGYEQYF | TGCAGCGTTCGAGGGTTAGGGGGTTACGAGCAGTACTTC
TRBJ2-2 | TRBD2 | - | TRBV7-3 | CASSPGSSGGGGELFF | TGTGCCAGCAGCCCTGGCTCTAGCGGGGGAGGCGGGGAGCTGTTTTTT
TRBJ1-1 | - | - | TRBV6-1 | CASSDPRVVSLEAFF | TGTGCCAGCAGTGACCCCAGGGTGGTGTCCCTTGAAGCTTTCTTT
TRBJ2-7 | - | - | TRBV29-1 | CSVERGYEQYF | TGCAGCGTTGAAAGAGGGTACGAGCAGTACTTC
TRBJ2-6 | - | few | TRBV4-1 | CASSQAGTGANVLTF | TGCGCCAGCAGCCAAGCGGGGACTGGGGCCAACGTCCTGACTTTC
TRBJ1-2 | TRBD1 | few | TRBV19 | CASSSQTGNGYGYTF | TGTGCCAGTAGTTCCCAGACAGGGAACGGCTATGGCTACACCTTC
TRBJ1-6 | - | - | TRBV5-1 | CASSQLGSGSPLHF | TGCGCCAGCAGCCAGCTGGGGTCGGGATCACCCCTCCACTTT
TRBJ2-5 | - | few | TRBV7-8 | CASRPGRGGMETQYF | TGTGCCAGCAGGCCTGGGAGGGGGGGGATGGAGACCCAGTACTTC
TRBJ1-5 | - | - | TRBV7-2 | CASSLGGPGRNQPQHF | TGTGCCAGCAGCCTAGGGGGTCCAGGGAGGAATCAGCCCCAGCATTTT
TRBJ1-5 | - | - | TRBV12-2 | CASRLDCQGMNQPQHF | TGTGCAAGTCGCTTAGATTGTCAGGGGATGAATCAGCCCCAGCATTTT
TRBJ2-3 | - | - | TRBV5-1 | CASSFHLDSADTQYF | TGCGCCAGCAGCTTCCATTTGGACTCAGCAGATACGCAGTATTTT
TRBJ2-5 | TRBD2 | few | TRBV2 | CASSAPNRLAGDLETQYF | TGTGCCAGCAGTGCCCCAAATAGACTAGCGGGGGACCTGGAGACCCAGTACTTC
TRBJ1-3 | TRBD1 | - | TRBV5-1 | CASRMTGSSGNTIYF | TGCGCCAGCAGGATGACAGGGAGCTCTGGAAACACCATATATTTT
TRBJ1-1 | TRBD1 | - | TRBV27 | CASSTRQGTEAFF | TGTGCCAGCAGTACACGACAGGGTACTGAAGCTTTCTTT
TRBJ2-1 | - | - | TRBV7-8 | CASSLAKSSYNEQFF | TGTGCCAGCAGCTTAGCAAAGAGCTCCTACAATGAGCAGTTCTTC
TRBJ2-1 | TRBD1 | few | TRBV7-9 | CATTGGQGQSSYNEQFF | TGTGCCACTACAGGGGGACAAGGACAGAGCTCCTACAATGAGCAGTTCTTC
TRBJ1-4 | - | - | TRBV25-1 | CASSGTEGLEKLFF | TGTGCCAGCAGTGGAACGGAGGGATTGGAAAAACTGTTTTTT
TRBJ1-6 | TRBD1 | few | TRBV30 | CAWSTLGRGDSPLHF | TGTGCCTGGAGCACCCTCGGCAGGGGGGATTCACCCCTCCACTTT
TRBJ2-3 | - | - | TRBV7-2 | CASSRGRGLGDTQYF | TGTGCCAGCAGCCGGGGGCGGGGGCTTGGGGATACGCAGTATTTT
TRBJ1-4 | TRBD1 | - | TRBV5-5 | CASSLGQGARNEKLFF | TGTGCCAGCAGCCTGGGACAGGGGGCTCGAAATGAAAAACTGTTTTTT
TRBJ2-7 | TRBD1 | - | TRBV5-1 | CASSPDRADYEQYF | TGCGCCAGCAGCCCGGACAGGGCAGATTACGAGCAGTACTTC
TRBJ1-4 | - | few | TRBV6-1 | CASSLVGEEKLFF | TGTGCCAGCAGTTTAGTTGGAGAAGAAAAACTGTTTTTT
TRBJ2-1 | TRBD2 | - | TRBV7-2 | CATQTSGNNEQFF | TGTGCCACCCAGACTAGCGGAAACAATGAGCAGTTCTTC
TRBJ2-7 | TRBD1 | once | TRBV19 | CASSRPGQGKGEQYF | TGTGCCAGTAGTAGACCGGGACAGGGCAAGGGCGAGCAGTACTTC
TRBJ2-6 | - | - | TRBV4-2 | CASSQDQAGSSSGANVLTF | TGTGCCAGCAGCCAAGATCAGGCAGGCTCGAGCTCTGGGGCCAACGTCCTGACTTTC
TRBJ1-1 | - | - | TRBV11-2 | CASSGPGQSSTEAFF | TGTGCCAGCAGCGGACCCGGACAGTCGAGCACTGAAGCTTTCTTT
TRBJ1-4 | TRBD1 | - | TRBV2 | CASRVGQGKGYISLFF | TGTGCCAGCAGGGTCGGACAGGGGAAGGGGTATATCTCACTGTTTTTT
TRBJ2-1 | TRBD2 | - | TRBV14 | CASSPFEVAGVSSYNEQFF | TGTGCCAGCAGCCCCTTCGAGGTAGCGGGGGTGAGCTCCTACAATGAGCAGTTCTTC
TRBJ2-3 | - | once | TRBV4-1 | CASSLYGGSTDTQYF | TGCGCCAGCAGCCTATACGGGGGAAGCACAGATACGCAGTATTTT
TRBJ2-2 | TRBD1 | - | TRBV4-3 | CASSLDRGGELFF | TGCGCCAGCAGCCTGGACAGGGGAGGGGAGCTGTTTTTT
TRBJ1-1 | - | few | TRBV11-2 | CASSLVTGFGTEAFF | TGTGCCAGCAGCTTAGTAACAGGGTTTGGCACTGAAGCTTTCTTT
TRBJ1-4 | TRBD1 | - | TRBV7-2 | CASSRQGAKEKLFF | TGTGCCAGCAGCCGACAGGGGGCCAAAGAAAAACTGTTTTTT
TRBJ2-7 | TRBD1 | - | TRBV28 | CASRKYRGTYEQYF | TGTGCCAGCAGGAAGTACAGGGGGACCTACGAGCAGTACTTC
TRBJ1-6 | - | - | TRBV7-6 | CASSLGEAVSPLHF | TGTGCCAGCAGCTTAGGGGAAGCGGTTTCACCCCTCCACTTT
TRBJ1-1 | - | few | TRBV12-5 | CASGLEGGGNTEAFF | TGTGCTAGTGGTTTGGAAGGGGGGGGGAACACTGAAGCTTTCTTT
TRBJ2-3 | TRBD2 | - | TRBV4-3 | CASSQDTPARRTSGGRHTQYF | TGCGCCAGCAGCCAAGATACCCCGGCCCGCCGGACTAGCGGGGGCCGACATACGCAGTATTTT
TRBJ1-3 | TRBD1 | - | TRBV7-2 | CASSLGTTGAYGNTIYF | TGTGCCAGCAGCTTAGGGACCACAGGGGCCTATGGAAACACCATATATTTT
TRBJ1-2 | - | - | TRBV30 | CAWSVSYGYTF | TGTGCCTGGAGTGTGAGTTATGGCTACACCTTC
TRBJ1-2 | TRBD1 | - | TRBV5-5 | CASSLDPRAGTGHFF | TGTGCCAGCAGCTTGGATCCCCGCGCCGGGACAGGTCATTTCTTC
TRBJ2-1 | - | - | TRBV11-2 | CASSLDLPGLTYNEQFF | TGTGCCAGCAGCTTAGATCTGCCGGGACTCACCTACAATGAGCAGTTCTTC
TRBJ2-5 | - | few | TRBV12-5 | CASGYRGGGQETQYF | TGTGCTAGTGGTTACAGGGGTGGAGGGCAAGAGACCCAGTACTTC